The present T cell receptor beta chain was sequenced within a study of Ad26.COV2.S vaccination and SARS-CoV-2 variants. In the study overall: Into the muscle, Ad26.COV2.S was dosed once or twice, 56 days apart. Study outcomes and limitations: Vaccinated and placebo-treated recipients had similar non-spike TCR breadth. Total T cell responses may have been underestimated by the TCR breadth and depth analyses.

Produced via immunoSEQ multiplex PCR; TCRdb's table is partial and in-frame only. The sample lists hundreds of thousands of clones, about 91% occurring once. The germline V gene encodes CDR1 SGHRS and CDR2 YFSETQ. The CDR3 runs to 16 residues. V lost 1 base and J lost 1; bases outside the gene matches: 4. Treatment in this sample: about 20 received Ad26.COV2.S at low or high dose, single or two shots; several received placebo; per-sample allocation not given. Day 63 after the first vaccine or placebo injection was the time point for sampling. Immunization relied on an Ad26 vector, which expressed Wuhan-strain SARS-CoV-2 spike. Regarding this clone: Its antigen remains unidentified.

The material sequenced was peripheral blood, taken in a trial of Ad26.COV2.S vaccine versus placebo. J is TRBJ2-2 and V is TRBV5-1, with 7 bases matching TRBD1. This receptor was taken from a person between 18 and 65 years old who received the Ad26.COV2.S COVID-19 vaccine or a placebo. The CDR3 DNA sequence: TGCGCCAGCAGCTTGTTGGGACAGCAGAACACCGGGGAGCTGTTTTTT. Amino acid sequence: CASSLLGQQNTGELFF. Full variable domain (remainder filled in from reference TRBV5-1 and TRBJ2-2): KAGVTQTPRYLIKTRGQQVTLSCSPISGHRSVSWYQQTPGQGLQFLFEYFSETQRNKGNFPGRFSGRQFSNSRSEMNVSTLELGDSALYLCASSLLGQQNTGELFFGEGSRLTVL.